This TCR beta chain comes out of a study of PD-1 blockade in classical Hodgkin lymphoma. Study overall: Each patient was given nivolumab 3 mg/kg through a vein every 2 weeks.

Method: immunoSEQ multiplex PCR; TCRdb's copy keeps in-frame clones and lacks some. The sample lists just under 7,500 clones, 80% to 85% occurring once. Germline CDR1 is MDHEN and CDR2 is SYDVKM. This CDR3 comprises 16 residues. V lost 5 bases and J 3 bases, leaving 16 bases between the germline ends. A word on this clone: Its antigen is unknown.

General study findings and limits: Patients excluded were those beginning nivolumab under 1 year after ASCT. TCR diversity at baseline was reported to be reduced in newly diagnosed patients relative to healthy donors. Whereas CD4+ TCR diversity had risen significantly by C4D1, CD8+ TCR diversity had not.

Regarding time point: cycle 4 day 1 (C4D1), after five to seven weeks of nivolumab. All patients experienced relapse after autologous stem cell transplantation, and brentuximab vedotin exposure was variable. The receptor comes from a human donor with classical Hodgkin lymphoma. The chain uses TRBV28 and TRBJ1-4, with D perhaps matching TRBD1 (5 bases). The specimen comprised peripheral blood mononuclear cells (PBMCs), sampled before the fourth cycle of nivolumab. The CDR3 sequence is CASSVNPGLSNEKLFF. The DNA of the CDR3 is TGTGCCAGCAGTGTAAATCCGGGGCTTTCTAATGAAAAACTGTTTTTT.